Below are 6 T cell receptor beta chains sequenced from a single sample in a study of blood T cell repertoires in COVID-19. Using immunoSEQ multiplex PCR, the repertoire was profiled, and TCRdb retains in-frame clones only, with some absent. The profile covers some 370,000 clones, with 89% appearing a single time and roughly 1.2% taken by the ten largest. Sequences were obtained from peripheral blood. These receptors came from a man aged 40-49 years with acute or convalescent COVID-19.

The chain has TRBV7-9 and TRBJ1-4; D is unclear. There are 11 residues in the CDR3. Trimming removed 5 bases from V and 8 bases from J, with 6 bases in between. The germline CDR1 and CDR2 sequences are SEHNR and FQNEAQ (reference sequence). The CDR3 spells CASSLTEKLFF. The CDR3 region has the DNA TGTGCCAGCAGCCTAACCGAAAAACTGTTTTTT.

This chain joins TRBV5-1 and TRBJ1-6; D not certain. In germline, CDR1 is SGHRS, CDR2 YFSETQ. The CDR3 spans 18 residues. Trimming pared 4 bases from V and 0 bases from J, leaving 17 bases between. CDR3 loop: CASSPVIPGNSYNSPLHF. CDR3 sequence (DNA): TGCGCCAGCAGCCCAGTCATTCCGGGGAACTCCTATAATTCACCCCTCCACTTT.

J is TRBJ2-7 and V is TRBV7-2; 8 nucleotides align to TRBD2. The CDR3 is 15 residues long. Germline loops: CDR1 SGHTA, CDR2 FQGNSA. The J segment lost 4 bases and the V segment lost 1 base, leaving 6 bases of the junction unmatched. The CDR3 DNA reads TGTGCCAGCAGCTTAGTTTGGCGGGGGGAATACGAGCAGTACTTC. Residues: CASSLVWRGEYEQYF.

V usage is TRBV5-4 and J usage is TRBJ2-4; 11 nucleotides line up with TRBD2. J gave up 2 bases and V 1 base, and 2 bases lay outside the gene matches. Germline loops: CDR1 SGHNT, CDR2 YYREEE (reference sequence). The CDR3 sequence is 16 residues long. The chain's CDR3 is CASSLTSGGPKNIQYF. In DNA form, the CDR3 reads TGTGCCAGCAGCTTGACTAGCGGGGGACCCAAAAACATTCAGTACTTC.

This chain joins TRBV7-8 and TRBJ1-1, with a weak D call TRBD1 (5 bases). Germline loops: CDR1 SGHVS, CDR2 FQNEAQ. CDR3 length: 15 amino acids. The V end was cut by 3 bases, the J end by 4 bases, with 15 bases between. The CDR3 region is CASSFGAGSATEAFF. The CDR3, as DNA: TGTGCCAGCAGCTTTGGGGCCGGGTCAGCCACTGAAGCTTTCTTT.

This chain connects TRBV27 to TRBJ2-7; maybe TRBD2 (5 bases). The CDR3 totals 13 residues. Germline-derived CDR1 and CDR2 are MNHEY and SMNVEV (reference sequence). V was clipped by 6 bases and J by 6 bases, with 15 bases between them. CDR3 loop: CASRWAGTSEQYF. CDR3 in DNA: TGTGCCAGCAGGTGGGCAGGCACTAGCGAGCAGTACTTC.